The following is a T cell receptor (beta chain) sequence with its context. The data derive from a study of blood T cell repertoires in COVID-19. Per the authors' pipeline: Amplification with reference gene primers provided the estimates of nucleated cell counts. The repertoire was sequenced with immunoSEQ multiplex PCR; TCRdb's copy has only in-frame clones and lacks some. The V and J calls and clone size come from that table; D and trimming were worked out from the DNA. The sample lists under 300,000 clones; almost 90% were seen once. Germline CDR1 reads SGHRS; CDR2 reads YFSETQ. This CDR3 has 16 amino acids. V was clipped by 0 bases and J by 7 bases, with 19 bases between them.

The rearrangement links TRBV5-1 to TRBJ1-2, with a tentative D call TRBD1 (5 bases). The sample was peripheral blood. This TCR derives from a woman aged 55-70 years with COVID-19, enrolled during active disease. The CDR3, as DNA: TGCGCCAGCAGCTTGGAAGTGACCGCTAGGGGTTCTGGCTACACCTTC. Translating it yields CASSLEVTARGSGYTF.